This T cell receptor (beta chain) was identified in a study of blood T cell repertoires in COVID-19. Study at large: T cells, B-cell-depleted T cells, or PBMCs supplied cDNA or gDNA.

The length of the CDR3 is 14 residues. The V gene end was trimmed by 11 bases and the J gene end by 1 base; junction bases not matched to a gene: 10. CDR1 is MNHEY and CDR2 is SVGAGI in the germline V gene. Original processing methods: Estimation of nucleated cell counts relied on the amplification of reference gene primers. Libraries were prepared by immunoSEQ multiplex PCR; TCRdb keeps only in-frame clonotypes and omits some of them. V and J calls plus clone size are reproduced from that table; the DNA served to infer D and trimming. The sample shows 43,000 or so clones, 87% of them seen only once.

The receptor comes from a woman aged 80 or older with active COVID-19. Sequencing was performed on peripheral blood. The V and J genes are TRBV6-5 and TRBJ1-1; TRBD1 agrees at 7 bases. The CDR3 is CAVRLGQTNTEAFF. CDR3 bases: TGTGCCGTCCGCCTGGGACAGACGAACACTGAAGCTTTCTTT.